Listed here are 18 T cell receptor beta chains from one sample, sequenced in a study of OX40 agonist ivuxolimab in advanced cancers. Sequencing was performed with immunoSEQ multiplex PCR; in TCRdb, only in-frame clones are kept and a portion is missing. The repertoire holds nearly 95,000 clones, with 94% as singletons. The sample in question was CD4+ or CD8+ T cells sorted from blood, obtained in a trial of the OX40 agonist ivuxolimab. The source is an adult with an advanced solid tumor such as melanoma, head and neck, liver or kidney cancer.

The chain is built from TRBV11-2 and TRBJ1-1; D is uncertain. Per the germline V gene, CDR1 is SGHAT and CDR2 is FQNNGV. CDR3 length equals 14 residues. V dropped 6 bases and J dropped 1 base, with 12 bases sitting between them. CDR3 region: CASRYDGSNTEAFF. In nucleotides, the CDR3 is TGTGCCAGCAGATACGACGGGTCGAACACTGAAGCTTTCTTT. Full variable domain (missing parts from reference TRBV11-2 and TRBJ1-1): EAGVAQSPRYKIIEKRQSVAFWCNPISGHATLYWYQQILGQGPKLLIQFQNNGVVDDSQLPKDRFSAERLKGVDSTLKIQPAKLEDSAVYLCASRYDGSNTEAFFGQGTRLTVV.

Worth noting for this clone: This specimen includes other DNA sequences encoding the same CDR3. This chain links TRBV27 with TRBJ2-7; no clear D. V lost 2 bases and J 2 bases, leaving 7 bases between the germline ends. The CDR3 spans 13 residues. The germline V gene encodes CDR1 MNHEY and CDR2 SMNVEV (reference sequence). The CDR3 spells CASSLRRTYEQYF. CDR3 nucleotides: TGTGCCAGCAGTTTACGTCGAACCTACGAGCAGTACTTC.

The chain uses TRBV30 and TRBJ2-1; possibly TRBD2 for D (6 bases). Germline loops: CDR1 GTSNPN, CDR2 SVGIG (reference sequence). The CDR3 is 14 amino acids. V was trimmed by 1 base and J by 6 bases, leaving 13 bases between them. CDR3 in DNA: TGTGCCTGGAGTGACCCGGGACTGTTCAATGAGCAGTTCTTC. Translating gives CAWSDPGLFNEQFF.

V usage is TRBV27 and J usage is TRBJ1-1; a possible D gene is TRBD1 (5 bases). The CDR3 is 15 amino acids. V lost 3 bases and J lost 1, with 12 bases in between. From germline, CDR1 is MNHEY and CDR2 SMNVEV (reference sequence). CDR3 region: CASSLAGLGNTEAFF. As DNA, the CDR3 is TGTGCCAGCAGTTTGGCGGGGCTGGGGAACACTGAAGCTTTCTTT.

The CDR3 DNA follows: TGTGCCAGCAGCGTAGGGGCCCCTAATGAAAAACTGTTTTTT. Translated, it gives CASSVGAPNEKLFF. The chain recombines TRBV9 with TRBJ1-4; D call uncertain. Between the trimmed V and J ends, which lost 0 bases and 3 bases, there was a span of 6 bases. Germline assignment: CDR1 SGDLS and CDR2 YYNGEE. The CDR3 runs to 14 residues.

This clone was recorded only once. The chain recombines TRBV9 with TRBJ2-3; no definite D call. The CDR3 has 14 amino acids. V was shortened by 4 bases and J by 2 bases, with 11 bases between the two germline ends. CDR1 is SGDLS and CDR2 is YYNGEE in the germline V gene. The CDR3 region has the DNA TGTGCCAGCAGCTCCGGTGGGTCCACAGATACGCAGTATTTT. Amino acid sequence: CASSSGGSTDTQYF.

This sequence joins TRBV7-8 and TRBJ2-1; D not resolved. The germline V gene encodes CDR1 SGHVS and CDR2 FQNEAQ. The CDR3 covers 17 residues. The germline V and J ends were trimmed by 1 base and 8 bases, with 21 bases remaining between them. The CDR3, as DNA: TGTGCCAGCAGCTTAGGGGTCCGAAGTCGGGTTGGGGATGAGCAGTTCTTC. Its protein is CASSLGVRSRVGDEQFF.

The V gene is TRBV19, the J gene TRBJ1-3, with D perhaps TRBD1 (5 bases). CDR3 length equals 17 residues. V gave up 3 bases and J gave up 9 bases, with 24 bases separating them. Germline CDR1 reads LNHDA; CDR2 reads SQIVND (reference sequence). CDR3 protein: CASSIQPGLSTSSTIYF. In nucleotides, the CDR3 is TGTGCCAGTAGTATCCAACCAGGGCTCTCTACTTCCAGCACCATATATTTT.

Sample share makes this clone medium-sized (0.01 to 0.1%). J is TRBJ2-1 and V is TRBV20-1; no firm D call. The germline V gene has CDR1 DFQATT and CDR2 SNEGSKA (reference sequence). V lost 6 bases to trimming and J lost 4 bases, with 7 bases between them. This CDR3 comprises 11 residues. CDR3 amino acids: CSAPIYNEQFF. The CDR3 DNA reads as TGCAGTGCCCCAATATACAATGAGCAGTTCTTC.

The rearrangement joins TRBV13 to TRBJ2-5; D is ambiguous. Trimming took off 5 bases at V and 2 bases at J, with 9 bases between the two ends. In germline, CDR1 is PRHDT, CDR2 FYEKMQ (reference sequence). The CDR3 is 13 amino acids. CDR3 sequence: CASSPGTQETQYF. The CDR3 coding sequence is TGTGCCAGCAGCCCCGGCACACAAGAGACCCAGTACTTC.

The chain links TRBV7-9 to TRBJ1-1, with D perhaps matching TRBD1 (5 bases). Trimming left V 3 bases short and J 8 bases short, with 13 bases between. Germline V gives CDR1 SEHNR, CDR2 FQNEAQ (reference sequence). The CDR3 has 13 residues. CDR3 protein: CASSFPAQDEAFF. Here the CDR3 DNA reads TGTGCCAGCAGCTTCCCAGCACAGGACGAAGCTTTCTTT.

The chain employs TRBV11-3 and TRBJ2-1; D uncertain. The V gene lost 0 bases and the J gene lost 10 bases, with 10 bases spanning the gap. Germline CDR1 is SGHNT and CDR2 is YENEEA. The CDR3 totals 13 residues. CDR3 sequence: CASSLDPRSEQFF. In DNA form, the CDR3 reads TGTGCCAGCAGCTTAGATCCCCGGTCCGAGCAGTTCTTC.

The chain is built from TRBV27 and TRBJ2-3, with unresolved D. The germline V and J ends were trimmed by 3 bases and 3 bases, with 10 bases remaining between them. The CDR3 has 14 residues. Germline-derived CDR1 and CDR2 are MNHEY and SMNVEV (reference sequence). The DNA for the CDR3 is TGTGCCAGCAGTTTGATTAGGGCGACAGATACGCAGTATTTT. It specifies CASSLIRATDTQYF.

The genes are TRBV2 and TRBJ2-2; D is perhaps TRBD1 (5 bases). The CDR3 runs to 14 residues. Germline values: CDR1 SNHLY, CDR2 FYNNEI. V was clipped by 6 bases and J by 5 bases, with 13 bases between them. The CDR3 protein is CASSKSGLTGELFF. The CDR3, as DNA: TGTGCCAGCAGCAAATCAGGGTTAACCGGGGAGCTGTTTTTT.

This chain links TRBV10-3 with TRBJ1-5; 9 bases are a match to TRBD1. CDR3 length: 16 residues. Germline-derived CDR1 and CDR2 are ENHRY and SYGVKD. V gave up 4 bases and J gave up 7 bases; unmatched junction bases: 11. The CDR3 DNA reads as TGTGCCATCAGTGCCTCCCTTGGGACAGGGAAACAGCCCCAGCATTTT. Translating it yields CAISASLGTGKQPQHF.

The chain joins TRBV4-3 to TRBJ2-7; 9 bases fit TRBD1. After removal of 4 bases from V and 6 bases from J, the junction contained 10 bases not matched to a gene. The CDR3 contains 15 residues. Germline CDR1 LGHNA, CDR2 YSLEER. The CDR3 DNA is TGCGCCAGCAGCCGAGCCGGGACAGGGTTCTTCGAGCAGTACTTC. The encoded protein is CASSRAGTGFFEQYF.

The CDR3 coding sequence is TGTGCCAGCTCACCCGGGACAGGGAGAGAGACCCAGTACTTC. Its translation is CASSPGTGRETQYF. This chain joins TRBV18 and TRBJ2-5; TRBD1 matches at 9 bases. The germline gives CDR1 KGHSH, CDR2 LQKENI. The V segment lost 3 bases and the J segment 4 bases; nucleotides outside the gene matches: 3. There are 14 residues in the CDR3.

The rearrangement joins TRBV11-2 to TRBJ1-5, with a tentative D call TRBD1 (6 bases). Germline V CDR1 and CDR2: SGHAT, FQNNGV. This CDR3 is built from 14 residues. V dropped 6 bases and J dropped 4 bases, with 13 bases sitting between them. The CDR3 nucleotides read TGTGCCAGCAGGGCGGGGGGCGCAAATCAGCCCCAGCATTTT. Translated, it gives CASRAGGANQPQHF.